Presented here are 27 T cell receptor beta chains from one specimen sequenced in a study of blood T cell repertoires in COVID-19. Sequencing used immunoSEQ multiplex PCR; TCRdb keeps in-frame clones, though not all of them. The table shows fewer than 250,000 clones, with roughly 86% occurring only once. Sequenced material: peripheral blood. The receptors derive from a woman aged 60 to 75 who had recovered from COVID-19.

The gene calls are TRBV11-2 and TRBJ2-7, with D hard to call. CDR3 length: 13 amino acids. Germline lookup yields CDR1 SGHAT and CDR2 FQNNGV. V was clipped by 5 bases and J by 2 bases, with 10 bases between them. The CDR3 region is CASSITETYEQYF. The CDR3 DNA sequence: TGTGCCAGCAGCATCACAGAAACCTACGAGCAGTACTTC.

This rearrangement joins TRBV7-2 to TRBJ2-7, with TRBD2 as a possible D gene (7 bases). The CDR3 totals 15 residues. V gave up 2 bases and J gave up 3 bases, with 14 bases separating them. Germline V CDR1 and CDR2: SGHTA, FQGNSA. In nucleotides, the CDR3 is TGTGCCAGCAGCTTAAGGGGGGGGAAGGACTACGAGCAGTACTTC. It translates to CASSLRGGKDYEQYF.

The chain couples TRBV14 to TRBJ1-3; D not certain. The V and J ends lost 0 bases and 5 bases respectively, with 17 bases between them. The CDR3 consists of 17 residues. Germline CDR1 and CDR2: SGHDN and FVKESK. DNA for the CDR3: TGTGCCAGCAGCCAAGATCTTCCTGTAGGAGGAAGAAACACCATATATTTT. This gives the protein CASSQDLPVGGRNTIYF.

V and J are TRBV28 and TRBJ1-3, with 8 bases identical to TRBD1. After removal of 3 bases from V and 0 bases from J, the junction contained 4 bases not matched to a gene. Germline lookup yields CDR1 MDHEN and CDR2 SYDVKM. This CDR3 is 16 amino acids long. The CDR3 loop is CASSLTGADSGNTIYF. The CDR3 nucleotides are TGTGCCAGCAGTTTGACAGGGGCCGACTCTGGAAACACCATATATTTT. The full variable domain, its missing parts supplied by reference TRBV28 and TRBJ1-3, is DVKVTQSSRYLVKRTGEKVFLECVQDMDHENMFWYRQDPGLGLRLIYFSYDVKMKEKGDIPEGYSVSREKKERFSLILESASTNQTSMYLCASSLTGADSGNTIYFGEGSWLTVV.

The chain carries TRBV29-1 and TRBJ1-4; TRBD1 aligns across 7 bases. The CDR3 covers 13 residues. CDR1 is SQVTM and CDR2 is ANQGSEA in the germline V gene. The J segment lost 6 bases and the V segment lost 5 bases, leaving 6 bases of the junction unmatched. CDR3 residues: CSVLVTGYEKLFF. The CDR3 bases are TGCAGCGTTCTCGTGACAGGGTATGAAAAACTGTTTTTT.

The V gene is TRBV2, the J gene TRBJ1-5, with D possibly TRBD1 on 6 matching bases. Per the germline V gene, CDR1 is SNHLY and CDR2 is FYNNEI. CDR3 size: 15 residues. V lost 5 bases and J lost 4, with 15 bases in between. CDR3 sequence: CASSKSGQQNQPQHF. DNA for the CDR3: TGTGCCAGCAGTAAAAGTGGACAGCAGAATCAGCCCCAGCATTTT.

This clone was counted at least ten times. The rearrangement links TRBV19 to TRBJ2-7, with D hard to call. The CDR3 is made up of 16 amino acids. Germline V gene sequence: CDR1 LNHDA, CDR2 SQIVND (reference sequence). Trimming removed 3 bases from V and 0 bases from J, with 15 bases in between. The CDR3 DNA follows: TGTGCCAGTAGTATTCCCCCGACTCATAACTCCTACGAGCAGTACTTC. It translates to CASSIPPTHNSYEQYF.

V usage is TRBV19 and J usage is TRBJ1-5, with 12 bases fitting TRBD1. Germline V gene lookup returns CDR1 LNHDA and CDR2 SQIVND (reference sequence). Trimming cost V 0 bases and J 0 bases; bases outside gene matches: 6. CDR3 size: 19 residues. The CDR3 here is CASSIEGTGGLYSNQPQHF. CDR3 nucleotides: TGTGCCAGTAGTATAGAGGGGACAGGGGGCTTGTATAGCAATCAGCCCCAGCATTTT. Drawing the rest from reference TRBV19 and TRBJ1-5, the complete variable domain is DGGITQSPKYLFRKEGQNVTLSCEQNLNHDAMYWYRQDPGQGLRLIYYSQIVNDFQKGDIAEGYSVSREKKESFPLTVTSAQKNPTAFYLCASSIEGTGGLYSNQPQHFGDGTRLSIL.

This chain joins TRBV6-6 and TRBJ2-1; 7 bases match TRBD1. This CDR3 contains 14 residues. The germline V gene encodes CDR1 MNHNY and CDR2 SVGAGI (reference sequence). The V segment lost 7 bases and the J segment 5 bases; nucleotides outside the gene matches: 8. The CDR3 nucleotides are TGTGCCAGCAAAATAGGGACAGCGGACAATGAGCAGTTCTTC. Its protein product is CASKIGTADNEQFF.

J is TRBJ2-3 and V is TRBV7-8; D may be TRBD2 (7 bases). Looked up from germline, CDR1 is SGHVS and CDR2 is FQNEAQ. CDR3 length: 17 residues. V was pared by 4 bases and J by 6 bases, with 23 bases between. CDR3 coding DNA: TGTGCCAGCAGCTCCCCATCTTTGGGGGGGCGGGCGGATACGCAGTATTTT. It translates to CASSSPSLGGRADTQYF.

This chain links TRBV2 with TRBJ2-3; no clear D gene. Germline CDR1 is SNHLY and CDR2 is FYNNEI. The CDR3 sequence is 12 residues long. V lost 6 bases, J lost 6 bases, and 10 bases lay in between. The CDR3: CASRVLADTQYF. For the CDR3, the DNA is TGTGCCAGCAGGGTTCTTGCGGATACGCAGTATTTT.

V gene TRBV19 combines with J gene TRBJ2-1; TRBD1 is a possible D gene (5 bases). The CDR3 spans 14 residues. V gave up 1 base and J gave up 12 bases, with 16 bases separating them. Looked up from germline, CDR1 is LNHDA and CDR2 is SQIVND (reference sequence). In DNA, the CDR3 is TGTGCCAGTAGTATAGCAGGGCGCCTCAACTGGCAGTTCTTC. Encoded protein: CASSIAGRLNWQFF.

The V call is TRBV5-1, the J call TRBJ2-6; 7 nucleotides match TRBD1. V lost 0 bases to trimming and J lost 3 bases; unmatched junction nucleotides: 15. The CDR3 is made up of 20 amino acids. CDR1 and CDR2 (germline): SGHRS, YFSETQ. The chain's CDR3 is CASSLDPGQLVRGGANVLTF. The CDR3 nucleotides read TGCGCCAGCAGCTTGGACCCGGGACAGCTAGTTCGAGGTGGGGCCAACGTCCTGACTTTC.

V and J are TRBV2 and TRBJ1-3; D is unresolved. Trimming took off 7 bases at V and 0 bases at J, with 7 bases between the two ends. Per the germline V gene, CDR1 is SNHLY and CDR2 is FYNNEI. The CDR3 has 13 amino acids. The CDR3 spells CASIYFSGNTIYF. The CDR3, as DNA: TGTGCCAGCATTTATTTCTCTGGAAACACCATATATTTT.

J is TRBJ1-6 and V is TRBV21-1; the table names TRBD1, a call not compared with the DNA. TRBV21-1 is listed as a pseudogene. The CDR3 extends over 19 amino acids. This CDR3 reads CASSIGQGVLGSYNSPLHF. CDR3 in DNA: TGTGCCAGCAGCATTGGACAGGGGGTTTTGGGCTCCTATAATTCACCCCTCCACTTT.

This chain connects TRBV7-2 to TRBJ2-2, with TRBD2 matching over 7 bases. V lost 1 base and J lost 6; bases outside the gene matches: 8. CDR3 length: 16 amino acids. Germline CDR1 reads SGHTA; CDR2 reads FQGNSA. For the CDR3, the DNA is TGTGCCAGCAGCTTAGTTCCAGCGGGGACCGCCGGGGAGCTGTTTTTT. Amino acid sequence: CASSLVPAGTAGELFF.

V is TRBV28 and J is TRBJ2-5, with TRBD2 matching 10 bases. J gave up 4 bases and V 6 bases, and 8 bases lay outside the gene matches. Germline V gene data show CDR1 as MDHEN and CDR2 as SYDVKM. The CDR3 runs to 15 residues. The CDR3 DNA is TGTGCCAGCAGCACTGAGCGGGGGGGCGGAGAGACCCAGTACTTC. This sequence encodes CASSTERGGGETQYF. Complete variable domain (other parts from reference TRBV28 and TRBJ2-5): DVKVTQSSRYLVKRTGEKVFLECVQDMDHENMFWYRQDPGLGLRLIYFSYDVKMKEKGDIPEGYSVSREKKERFSLILESASTNQTSMYLCASSTERGGGETQYFGPGTRLLVL.

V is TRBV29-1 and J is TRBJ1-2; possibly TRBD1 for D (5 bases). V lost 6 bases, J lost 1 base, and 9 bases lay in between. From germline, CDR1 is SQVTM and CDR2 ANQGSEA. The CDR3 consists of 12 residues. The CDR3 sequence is CSVWGSNYGYTF. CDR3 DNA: TGCAGCGTCTGGGGCAGTAACTATGGCTACACCTTC. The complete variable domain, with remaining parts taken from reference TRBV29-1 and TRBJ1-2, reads SAVISQKPSRDICQRGTSLTIQCQVDSQVTMMFWYRQQPGQSLTLIATANQGSEATYESGFVIDKFPISRPNLTFSTLTVSNMSPEDSSIYLCSVWGSNYGYTFGSGTRLTVV.

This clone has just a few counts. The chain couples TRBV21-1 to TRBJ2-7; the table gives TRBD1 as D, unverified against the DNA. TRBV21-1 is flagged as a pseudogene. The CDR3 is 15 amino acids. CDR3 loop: CASCRMRQGGLEQYF. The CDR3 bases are TGTGCCAGCTGCAGGATGAGACAGGGGGGCCTCGAGCAGTACTTC.

Here the CDR3 reads CSVDLSGTGSRGYGYTF. CDR3 DNA: TGCAGCGTTGACCTCAGCGGGACAGGGAGTCGAGGCTATGGCTACACCTTC. This chain joins TRBV29-1 and TRBJ1-2; 9 bases map to TRBD1. The ends lost 3 bases at V and 4 bases at J; junction bases unmatched: 15. The CDR3 has 17 amino acids. CDR1 is SQVTM and CDR2 is ANQGSEA in the germline V gene.

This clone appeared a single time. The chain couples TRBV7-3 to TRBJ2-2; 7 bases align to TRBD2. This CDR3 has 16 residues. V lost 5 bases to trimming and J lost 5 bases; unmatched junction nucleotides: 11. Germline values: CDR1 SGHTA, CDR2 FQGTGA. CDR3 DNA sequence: TGTGCCAGCAGCGAAGGGAGAATGGGAGGGACCGGGGAGCTGTTTTTT. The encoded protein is CASSEGRMGGTGELFF.

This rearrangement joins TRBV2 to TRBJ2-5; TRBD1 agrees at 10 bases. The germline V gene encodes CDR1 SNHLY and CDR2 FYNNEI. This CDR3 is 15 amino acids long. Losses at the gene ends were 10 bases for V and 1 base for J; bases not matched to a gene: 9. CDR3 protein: CATGRDRGFQETQYF. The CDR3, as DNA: TGTGCCACGGGGAGGGACAGGGGTTTCCAAGAGACCCAGTACTTC.

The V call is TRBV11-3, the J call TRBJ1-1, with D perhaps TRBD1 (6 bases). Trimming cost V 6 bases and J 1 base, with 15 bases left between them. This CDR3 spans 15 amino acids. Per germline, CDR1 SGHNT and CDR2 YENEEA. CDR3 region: CASRPAQGWNTEAFF. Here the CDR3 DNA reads TGTGCCAGCAGGCCAGCACAGGGATGGAACACTGAAGCTTTCTTT.

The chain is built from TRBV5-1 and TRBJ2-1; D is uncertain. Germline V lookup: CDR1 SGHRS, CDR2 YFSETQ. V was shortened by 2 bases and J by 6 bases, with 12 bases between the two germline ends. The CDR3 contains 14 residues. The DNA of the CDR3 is TGCGCCAGCAGCTTACGCGGAGATTTCAATGAGCAGTTCTTC. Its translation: CASSLRGDFNEQFF.

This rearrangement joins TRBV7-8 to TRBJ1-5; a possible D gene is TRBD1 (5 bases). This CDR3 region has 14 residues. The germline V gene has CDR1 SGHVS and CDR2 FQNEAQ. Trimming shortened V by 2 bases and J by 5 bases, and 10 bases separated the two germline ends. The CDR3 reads CASSLIGGDQPQHF. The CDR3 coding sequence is TGTGCCAGCAGCTTAATTGGGGGGGATCAGCCCCAGCATTTT.

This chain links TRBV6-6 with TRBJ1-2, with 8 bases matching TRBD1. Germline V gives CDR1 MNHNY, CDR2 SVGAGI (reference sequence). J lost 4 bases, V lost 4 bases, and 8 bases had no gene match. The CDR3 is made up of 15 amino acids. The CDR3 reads CASSSGLGQGYGYTF. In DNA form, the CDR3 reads TGTGCCAGCAGTTCTGGCCTCGGACAGGGCTATGGCTACACCTTC.

The CDR3 loop reads CASSQDGTTTDTQYF. The DNA for the CDR3 is TGCGCCAGCAGCCAAGATGGAACTACCACAGATACGCAGTATTTT. The chain employs TRBV4-1 and TRBJ2-3; no reliable D call. The CDR3 runs to 15 residues. The V and J ends lost 0 bases and 2 bases respectively, with 9 bases between them. Germline V gives CDR1 MGHRA, CDR2 YSYEKL.